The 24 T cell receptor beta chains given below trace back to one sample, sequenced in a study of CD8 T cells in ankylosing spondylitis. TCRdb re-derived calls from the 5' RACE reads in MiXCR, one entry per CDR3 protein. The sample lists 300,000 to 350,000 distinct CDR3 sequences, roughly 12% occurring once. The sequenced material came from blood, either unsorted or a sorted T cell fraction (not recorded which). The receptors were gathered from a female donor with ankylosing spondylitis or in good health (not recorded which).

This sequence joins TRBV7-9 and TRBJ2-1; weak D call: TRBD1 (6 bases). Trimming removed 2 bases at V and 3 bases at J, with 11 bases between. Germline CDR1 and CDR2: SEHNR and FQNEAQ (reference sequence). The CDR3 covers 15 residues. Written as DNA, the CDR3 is TGTGCCAGCAGCTTATATACAGGGAGCTACAATGAGCAGTTCTTC. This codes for CASSLYTGSYNEQFF.

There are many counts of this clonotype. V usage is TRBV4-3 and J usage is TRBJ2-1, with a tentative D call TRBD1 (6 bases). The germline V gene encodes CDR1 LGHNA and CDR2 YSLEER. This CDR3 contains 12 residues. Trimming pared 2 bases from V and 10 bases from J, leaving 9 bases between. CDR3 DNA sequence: TGCGCCAGCAGCCAAACAGGGTACGAGCAGTTCTTC. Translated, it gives CASSQTGYEQFF.

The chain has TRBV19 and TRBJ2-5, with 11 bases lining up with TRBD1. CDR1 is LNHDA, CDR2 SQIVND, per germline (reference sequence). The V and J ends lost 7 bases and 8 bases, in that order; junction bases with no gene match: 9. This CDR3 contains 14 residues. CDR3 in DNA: TGTGCCAGTACCACCGGGACAGGGGGTGGAACCCAGTACTTC. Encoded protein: CASTTGTGGGTQYF.

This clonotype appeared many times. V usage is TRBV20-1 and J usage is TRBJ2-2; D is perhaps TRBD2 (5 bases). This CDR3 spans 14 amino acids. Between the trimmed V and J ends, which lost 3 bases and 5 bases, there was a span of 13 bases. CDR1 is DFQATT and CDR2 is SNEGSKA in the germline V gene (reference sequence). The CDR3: CSASKAATTGELFF. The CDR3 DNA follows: TGCAGTGCTAGTAAAGCGGCCACAACCGGGGAGCTGTTTTTT.

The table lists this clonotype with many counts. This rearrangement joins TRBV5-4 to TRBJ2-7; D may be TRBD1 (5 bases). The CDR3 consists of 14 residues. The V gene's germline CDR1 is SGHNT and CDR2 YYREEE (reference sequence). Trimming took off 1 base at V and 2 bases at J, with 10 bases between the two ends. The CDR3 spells CASSLWGAAYEQYF. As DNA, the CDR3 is TGTGCCAGCAGCTTGTGGGGCGCTGCCTACGAGCAGTACTTC.

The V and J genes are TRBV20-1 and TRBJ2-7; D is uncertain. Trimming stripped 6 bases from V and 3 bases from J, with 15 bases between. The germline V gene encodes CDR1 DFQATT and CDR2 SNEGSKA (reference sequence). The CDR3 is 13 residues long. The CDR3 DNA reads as TGCAGTGCCCCCGGTGTAGCAAGCTACGAGCAGTACTTC. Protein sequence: CSAPGVASYEQYF.

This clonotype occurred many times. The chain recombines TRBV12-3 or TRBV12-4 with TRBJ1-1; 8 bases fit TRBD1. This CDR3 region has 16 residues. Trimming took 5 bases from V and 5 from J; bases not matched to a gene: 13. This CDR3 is CASSHSGPGGWTEAFF. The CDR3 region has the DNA TGTGCCAGCAGTCATAGCGGCCCAGGGGGCTGGACTGAAGCTTTCTTT.

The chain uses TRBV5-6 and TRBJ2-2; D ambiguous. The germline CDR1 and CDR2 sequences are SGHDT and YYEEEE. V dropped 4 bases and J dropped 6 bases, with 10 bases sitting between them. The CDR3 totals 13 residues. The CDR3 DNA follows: TGTGCCAGCAGCGGGATTGGTGCCGGGGAGCTGTTTTTT. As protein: CASSGIGAGELFF. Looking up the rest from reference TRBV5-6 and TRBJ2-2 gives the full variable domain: DAGVTQSPTHLIKTRGQQVTLRCSPKSGHDTVSWYQQALGQGPQFIFQYYEEEERQRGNFPDRFSGHQFPNYSSELNVNALLLGDSALYLCASSGIGAGELFFGEGSRLTVL.

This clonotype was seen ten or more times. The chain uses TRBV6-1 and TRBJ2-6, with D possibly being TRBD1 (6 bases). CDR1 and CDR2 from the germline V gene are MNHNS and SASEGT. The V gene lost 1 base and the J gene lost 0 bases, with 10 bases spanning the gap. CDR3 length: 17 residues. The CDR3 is CASSEDRATSGANVLTF. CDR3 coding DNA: TGTGCCAGCAGTGAAGACAGGGCGACCTCTGGGGCCAACGTCCTGACTTTC.

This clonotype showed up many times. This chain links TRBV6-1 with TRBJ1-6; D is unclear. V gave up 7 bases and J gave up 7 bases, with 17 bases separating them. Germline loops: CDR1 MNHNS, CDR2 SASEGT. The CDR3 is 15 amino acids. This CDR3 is CASTPNGLINSPLHF. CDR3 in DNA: TGTGCCAGCACCCCAAACGGGCTTATCAATTCACCCCTCCACTTT.

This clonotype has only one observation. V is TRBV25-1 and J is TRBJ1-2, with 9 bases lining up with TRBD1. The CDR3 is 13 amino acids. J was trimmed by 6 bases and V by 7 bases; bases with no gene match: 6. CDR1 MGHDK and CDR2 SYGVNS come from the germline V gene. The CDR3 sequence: CASMRQGVHGYTF. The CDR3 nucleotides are TGTGCCAGCATGAGACAGGGGGTGCATGGCTACACCTTC.

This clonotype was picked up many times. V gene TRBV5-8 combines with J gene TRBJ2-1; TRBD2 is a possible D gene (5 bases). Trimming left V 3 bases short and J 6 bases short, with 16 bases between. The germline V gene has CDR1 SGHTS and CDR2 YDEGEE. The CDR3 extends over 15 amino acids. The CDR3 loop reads CASSYPGFVVNEQFF. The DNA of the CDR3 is TGTGCCAGCAGCTACCCGGGGTTCGTGGTCAATGAGCAGTTCTTC.

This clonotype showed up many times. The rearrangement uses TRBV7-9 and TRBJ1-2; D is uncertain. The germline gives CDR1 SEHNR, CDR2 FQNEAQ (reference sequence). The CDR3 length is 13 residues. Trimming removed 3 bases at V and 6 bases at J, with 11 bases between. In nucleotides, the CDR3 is TGTGCCAGCAGCTTTTCCTCGGGAGATGGCTACACCTTC. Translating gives CASSFSSGDGYTF.

The CDR3 spells CASCLSLQISYEQYF. CDR3 coding DNA: TGTGCCAGCTGCCTCTCCCTACAGATCTCCTACGAGCAGTACTTC. V gene TRBV3-1 combines with J gene TRBJ2-7, with D unresolved. Trimming shortened V by 8 bases and J by 0 bases, and 17 bases separated the two germline ends. Germline CDR1 reads LGHDT; CDR2 reads YNNKEL (reference sequence). The CDR3 extends over 15 amino acids.

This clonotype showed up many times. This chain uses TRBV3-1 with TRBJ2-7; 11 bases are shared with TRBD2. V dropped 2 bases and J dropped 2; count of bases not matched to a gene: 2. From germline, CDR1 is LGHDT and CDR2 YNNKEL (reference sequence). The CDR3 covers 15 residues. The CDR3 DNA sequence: TGTGCCAGCAGCCAAACTAGCGGGGGAACCTACGAGCAGTACTTC. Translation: CASSQTSGGTYEQYF.

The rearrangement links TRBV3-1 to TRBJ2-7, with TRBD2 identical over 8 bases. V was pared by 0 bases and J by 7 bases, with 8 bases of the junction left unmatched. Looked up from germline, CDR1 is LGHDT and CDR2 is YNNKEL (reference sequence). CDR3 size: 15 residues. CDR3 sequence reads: CASSQELAASREQYF. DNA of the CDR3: TGTGCCAGCAGCCAAGAACTAGCGGCCTCGAGAGAGCAGTACTTC.

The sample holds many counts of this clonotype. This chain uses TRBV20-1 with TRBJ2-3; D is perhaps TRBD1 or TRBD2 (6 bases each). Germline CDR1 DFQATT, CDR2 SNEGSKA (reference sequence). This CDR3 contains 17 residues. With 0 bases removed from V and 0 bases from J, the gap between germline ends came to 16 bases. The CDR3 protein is CSARDRQRGTSTDTQYF. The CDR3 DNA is TGCAGTGCTAGAGATCGCCAGAGGGGGACTAGCACAGATACGCAGTATTTT.

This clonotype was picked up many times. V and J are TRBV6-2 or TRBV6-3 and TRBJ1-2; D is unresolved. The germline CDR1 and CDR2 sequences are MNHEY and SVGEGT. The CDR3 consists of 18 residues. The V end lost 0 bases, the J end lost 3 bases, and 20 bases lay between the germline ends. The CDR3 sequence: CASSYSSLGKVGYYGYTF. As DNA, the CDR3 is TGTGCCAGCAGTTACTCTTCTTTGGGAAAAGTGGGTTACTATGGCTACACCTTC.

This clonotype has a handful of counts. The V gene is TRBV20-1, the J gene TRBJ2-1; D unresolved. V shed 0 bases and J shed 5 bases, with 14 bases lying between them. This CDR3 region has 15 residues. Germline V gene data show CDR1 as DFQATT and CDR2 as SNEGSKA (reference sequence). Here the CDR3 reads CSARDRWGSHNEQFF. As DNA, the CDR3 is TGCAGTGCTAGAGATCGGTGGGGAAGTCACAATGAGCAGTTCTTC.

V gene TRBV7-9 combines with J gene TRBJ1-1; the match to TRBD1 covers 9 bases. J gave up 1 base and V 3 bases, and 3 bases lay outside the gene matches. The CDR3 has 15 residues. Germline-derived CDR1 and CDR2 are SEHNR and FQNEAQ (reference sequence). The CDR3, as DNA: TGTGCCAGCAGCTTCGGGACAGGGACGAACACTGAAGCTTTCTTT. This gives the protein CASSFGTGTNTEAFF.

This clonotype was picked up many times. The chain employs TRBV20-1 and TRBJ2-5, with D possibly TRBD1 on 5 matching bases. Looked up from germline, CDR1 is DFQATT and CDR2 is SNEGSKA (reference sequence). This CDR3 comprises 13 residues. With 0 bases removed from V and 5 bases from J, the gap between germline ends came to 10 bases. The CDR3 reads CSARDRVIETQYF. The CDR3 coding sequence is TGCAGTGCTAGAGACAGGGTTATCGAGACCCAGTACTTC.

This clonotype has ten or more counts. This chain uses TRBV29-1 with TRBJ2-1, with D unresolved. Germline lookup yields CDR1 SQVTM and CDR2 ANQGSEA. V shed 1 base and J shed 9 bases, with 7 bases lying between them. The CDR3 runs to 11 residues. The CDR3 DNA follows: TGCAGCGTTGAAGTATCGGCTGAGCAGTTCTTC. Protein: CSVEVSAEQFF.

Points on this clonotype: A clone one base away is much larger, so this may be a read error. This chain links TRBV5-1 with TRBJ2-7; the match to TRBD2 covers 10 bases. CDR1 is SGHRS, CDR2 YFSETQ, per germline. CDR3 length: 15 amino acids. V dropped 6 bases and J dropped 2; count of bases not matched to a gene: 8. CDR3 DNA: TGCGCCAGCACCTCGTGGACTAGCGGTACCTACGAGCAGTACTTC. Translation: CASTSWTSGTYEQYF.

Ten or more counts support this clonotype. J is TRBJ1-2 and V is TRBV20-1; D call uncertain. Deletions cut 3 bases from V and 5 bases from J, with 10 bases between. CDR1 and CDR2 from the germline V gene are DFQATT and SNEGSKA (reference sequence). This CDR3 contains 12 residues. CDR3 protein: CSASHLLYGYTF. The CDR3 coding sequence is TGCAGTGCTAGCCATCTTCTATATGGCTACACCTTC.